This is a list of T cell receptor beta chains from one sample in a study of T cell changes during pregnancy in multiple sclerosis. Assay: immunoSEQ multiplex PCR; the TCRdb copy retains only in-frame clones and omits some. The table shows about 17,000 clones, with approximately 84% occurring only once. This specimen was CD8+ T cells from peripheral blood mononuclear cells, taken in the third trimester of pregnancy. The receptors come from a female donor in good health, enrolled as a control in a pregnancy study. CDR3s include the opening cysteine and the closing phenylalanine or tryptophan. The D gene is left open where the match is weak. The listing skips clone size in some rows; elsewhere it reads once, few, many or a size class.

>NA|NA|TRBJ1-1|TRBV10-3
TGTGCCATCAGTGATACAGCGAACACTGAAGCTTTCTTT
CAISDTANTEAFF
>NA|NA|TRBJ1-3|TRBV19
TGTGCCAGTAGTCCACGGGACTCATCTGGAAACACCATATATTTT
CASSPRDSSGNTIYF
>NA|TRBD2|TRBJ2-3|TRBV7-9
TGTGCCAGCAGCGTAACTAGCGGGGGTTCTGCAGATACGCAGTATTTT
CASSVTSGGSADTQYF
>NA|NA|TRBJ2-1|TRBV7-9
TGTGCCAGCAGCGACGGTGGAGATGAGGAGCAGTTCTTC
CASSDGGDEEQFF
>NA|TRBD1|TRBJ1-5|TRBV19
TGTGCCAGTAGTGCCTGGGGGACAGGCAATCAGCCCCAGCATTTT
CASSAWGTGNQPQHF
>few|TRBD2|TRBJ2-5|TRBV6-1
TGTGCCAGCAGTGAAGGGGGGGGTGGAGAGACCCAGTACTTC
CASSEGGGGETQYF
>NA|TRBD1|TRBJ2-1|TRBV5-6
TGTGCCAGCCGCCGGTCCGGGACAGGAGCCTACAATGAGCAGTTCTTC
CASRRSGTGAYNEQFF
>NA|NA|TRBJ1-6|TRBV11-3
TGTGCCAGCAGCTTGGGCAGGTATAATTCACCCCTCCACTTT
CASSLGRYNSPLHF
>NA|TRBD1|TRBJ1-2|TRBV6-5
TGTGCCAGCAGTTACATAGGGGGCGAAAACTATGGCTACACCTTC
CASSYIGGENYGYTF
>NA|NA|TRBJ2-1|TRBV10-2
TGCGCCAGCAGGCGGGGGCCCGATGAGCAGTTCTTC
CASRRGPDEQFF
>NA|TRBD2|TRBJ2-1|TRBV27
TGTGCCAGCAGTTCCCCCCCCACTAGCGGGGGAACCAACAATGAGCAGTTCTTC
CASSSPPTSGGTNNEQFF
>NA|NA|TRBJ1-1|TRBV5-6
TGTGCCAGCAGCTTGGGGGGCGCGATGGCTTTCTTT
CASSLGGAMAFF
>once|TRBD1|TRBJ2-7|TRBV5-6
TGTGCCAGCAGTTTAGGGGGACAGAGAGCCTACGAGCAGTACTTC
CASSLGGQRAYEQYF
>few|NA|TRBJ2-7|TRBV7-7
TGTGCTAGCGAAGGCGGGAAGTACTTC
CASEGGKYF
>NA|NA|TRBJ1-1|TRBV30
TGTGCCTGGCACCCGCAGGGGATCATGAACACTGAAGCTTTCTTT
CAWHPQGIMNTEAFF
>few|NA|TRBJ1-5|TRBV7-8
TGTGCCAGCAGCTTAAGTGGGAGATTGGGCAATCAGCCCCAGCATTTT
CASSLSGRLGNQPQHF
>NA|NA|TRBJ1-1|TRBV7-8
TGTGCCACGCGGGGGGGCGGGTCTGAAGCTTTCTTT
CATRGGGSEAFF
>NA|NA|TRBJ1-2|TRBV7-9
TGTGCCAGCAGCTCCGACGCGCGGGACTATGGCTACACCTTC
CASSSDARDYGYTF
>NA|NA|TRBJ2-7|TRBV6-5
TGTGCCAGCAGTTTGACAGTCTCCTACGAGCAGTACTTC
CASSLTVSYEQYF
>NA|TRBD2|TRBJ2-5|TRBV5-1
TGCGCCAGCAGCTTGGCACTAGCGGGGGGCCAAGAGACCCAGTACTTC
CASSLALAGGQETQYF
>NA|NA|TRBJ1-1|TRBV5-1
TGCGCCAGCAGCTCCCCCACGGGAACCACTGAAGCTTTCTTT
CASSSPTGTTEAFF
>NA|TRBD1|TRBJ2-7|TRBV10-1
TGCGCCAGCAGTGAAGATAGGGGGCTCGAGCAGTACTTC
CASSEDRGLEQYF
>NA|TRBD1|TRBJ1-1|TRBV4-1
TGCGCCAGCAGCCCCGCCGGGACAGGAGCTTTCTTT
CASSPAGTGAFF
>NA|TRBD1|TRBJ1-6|TRBV19
TGTGCCAGTAGTACAAACGCTGACAGGGTCGGTTCACCCCTCCACTTT
CASSTNADRVGSPLHF